The 17 T cell receptor beta chains given below trace back to one sample, sequenced in a study of cytomegalovirus exposure and HLA in healthy donors. Primers included in the PCR were 60 Vbeta and 13 Jbeta primers. Libraries were prepared by immunoSEQ multiplex PCR; TCRdb keeps only in-frame clonotypes and omits some of them. Among about 150,000 clones listed, around 78% were seen once. Sequences were obtained from PBMCs. These receptors were collected from a woman between 18 and 30 years old in good health and CMV-seronegative.

The rearrangement uses TRBV4-1 and TRBJ2-7; 8 nucleotides line up with TRBD2. In germline, CDR1 is MGHRA, CDR2 YSYEKL. The CDR3 spans 14 residues. Trimming took 4 bases from V and 3 from J; bases not matched to a gene: 5. The CDR3 bases are TGCGCCAGCAGCCGCCCCGGGACTAGCTACGAGCAGTACTTC. It specifies CASSRPGTSYEQYF.

J is TRBJ1-1 and V is TRBV7-8, with D possibly being TRBD1 (5 bases). Germline CDR1 reads SGHVS; CDR2 reads FQNEAQ. V was pared by 5 bases and J by 5 bases, with 18 bases between. The CDR3 is 15 amino acids. The CDR3 loop reads CASSKGHLGGTEAFF. The CDR3 DNA follows: TGTGCCAGCAGCAAAGGACACTTAGGAGGGACTGAAGCTTTCTTT.

This clone turned up a few times. The rearrangement joins TRBV29-1 to TRBJ2-1; maybe TRBD1 (5 bases). Trimming shortened V by 5 bases and J by 6 bases, and 11 bases separated the two germline ends. CDR1 is SQVTM, CDR2 ANQGSEA, per germline. This CDR3 has 12 amino acids. The CDR3 bases are TGCAGCGTTCGGCAGGGTAGCAATGAGCAGTTCTTC. Its protein product is CSVRQGSNEQFF.

J is TRBJ1-4 and V is TRBV7-9; 9 bases map to TRBD1. The CDR3 covers 16 residues. Per the germline V gene, CDR1 is SEHNR and CDR2 is FQNEAQ (reference sequence). V was clipped by 1 base and J by 5 bases; unmatched bases: 5. The CDR3 DNA sequence: TGTGCCAGCAGCTTAGACAGGGGGCGCATCAATGAAAAACTGTTTTTT. Amino acid sequence: CASSLDRGRINEKLFF.

CDR3 region: CASSPTGGPSGTGELFF. CDR3 bases: TGTGCCAGCAGCCCTACAGGGGGCCCGAGTGGCACCGGGGAGCTGTTTTTT. The chain recombines TRBV9 with TRBJ2-2; 9 nucleotides align to TRBD1. CDR3 size: 17 residues. The germline CDR1 and CDR2 sequences are SGDLS and YYNGEE. Trimming took 4 bases from V and 4 from J; bases not matched to a gene: 11.

The chain carries TRBV6-5 and TRBJ2-7, with TRBD1 as a possible D gene (5 bases). Germline CDR1 MNHEY, CDR2 SVGAGI. Trimming pared 2 bases from V and 5 bases from J, leaving 10 bases between. CDR3 length: 13 residues. CDR3 region: CASSYQGNHEQYV. CDR3 coding DNA: TGTGCCAGCAGTTACCAGGGAAACCACGAGCAGTACGTC.

The chain is built from TRBV15 and TRBJ2-7; TRBD1 aligns across 8 bases. Trimming removed 1 base from V and 5 bases from J; junction bases left unmatched: 7. The CDR3 consists of 15 residues. The germline CDR1 and CDR2 sequences are LNHNV and YYDKDF (reference sequence). In DNA, the CDR3 is TGTGCCACCAGCAGAGCCCGGGACAGGAGTAACGAGCAGTACTTC. Translated, it gives CATSRARDRSNEQYF.

The V and J genes are TRBV7-9 and TRBJ2-1; D is perhaps TRBD2 (5 bases). Germline V gives CDR1 SEHNR, CDR2 FQNEAQ (reference sequence). This CDR3 contains 15 residues. The ends were cut back, 3 bases at V and 6 bases at J, with 15 bases in the middle. CDR3 DNA sequence: TGTGCCAGCAGCTTTGCCTTTACTAGAACCAATGAGCAGTTCTTC. Translating it yields CASSFAFTRTNEQFF.

The table lists this clone with a few counts. The CDR3 DNA is TGTGCCGCAAGGGAGGACTATGGCTACACCTTC. Translating it yields CAAREDYGYTF. The gene calls are TRBV19 and TRBJ1-2; D is unresolved. Germline CDR1 LNHDA, CDR2 SQIVND (reference sequence). This CDR3 is built from 11 residues. Trimming cost V 11 bases and J 3 bases, with 10 bases left between them.

The chain uses TRBV7-9 and TRBJ2-1, with 7 bases that match TRBD2. This CDR3 contains 15 residues. Germline trimming cut 0 bases from V and 8 bases from J; bases unmatched to any gene: 7. Germline-derived CDR1 and CDR2 are SEHNR and FQNEAQ (reference sequence). The CDR3 loop reads CASSLAERDADEQFF. The DNA for the CDR3 is TGTGCCAGCAGCTTAGCAGAGCGGGACGCGGATGAGCAGTTCTTC.

This clone turned up a few times. This chain uses TRBV4-3 with TRBJ2-3, with 10 bases that match TRBD2. CDR1 and CDR2 from the germline V gene are LGHNA and YSLEER. V shed 0 bases, J shed 2 bases, and the junction held 17 bases outside the gene matches. The CDR3 spans 21 residues. The chain's CDR3 is CASSQDGGTSDYYGNTDTQYF. DNA for the CDR3: TGCGCCAGCAGCCAAGATGGAGGGACTAGCGACTATTACGGGAACACAGATACGCAGTATTTT.

This clone was found once. The rearrangement joins TRBV27 to TRBJ2-1; D might be TRBD1 (5 bases). Germline V gene sequence: CDR1 MNHEY, CDR2 SMNVEV (reference sequence). This CDR3 has 13 amino acids. Deletions cut 5 bases from V and 9 bases from J, with 14 bases between. The CDR3 is CASSGAGSPEQFF. In DNA form, the CDR3 reads TGTGCCAGCAGTGGGGCAGGGTCCCCTGAGCAGTTCTTC.

Only one count was recorded for this clone. The V gene is TRBV18, the J gene TRBJ2-1, with D perhaps TRBD2 (6 bases). V was cut by 1 base and J by 7 bases, with 8 bases left in between. Germline assignment: CDR1 KGHSH and CDR2 LQKENI. The CDR3 loop spans 13 amino acids. The CDR3 is CASSPQGRNEQFF. Here the CDR3 DNA reads TGTGCCAGCTCACCACAGGGGAGGAATGAGCAGTTCTTC.

The rearrangement joins TRBV11-2 to TRBJ2-2; D remains unclear. This CDR3 is built from 15 residues. Germline-derived CDR1 and CDR2 are SGHAT and FQNNGV. V was pared by 5 bases and J by 7 bases, with 17 bases between. The CDR3 region has the DNA TGTGCCAGCAGCCCCCTAACCTTCTACGGCGGGGAGCTGTTTTTT. It codes for CASSPLTFYGGELFF. The entire variable domain, with the rest obtained from reference TRBV11-2 and TRBJ2-2, is as follows: EAGVAQSPRYKIIEKRQSVAFWCNPISGHATLYWYQQILGQGPKLLIQFQNNGVVDDSQLPKDRFSAERLKGVDSTLKIQPAKLEDSAVYLCASSPLTFYGGELFFGEGSRLTVL.

J is TRBJ2-3 and V is TRBV2; 7 nucleotides line up with TRBD2. CDR1 SNHLY and CDR2 FYNNEI come from the germline V gene. V lost 7 bases and J lost 4; bases outside the gene matches: 8. The CDR3 is made up of 14 amino acids. CDR3 sequence (DNA): TGTGCCAGCATGTTGCGGGAGTTTGCAGATACGCAGTATTTT. Translated: CASMLREFADTQYF.

There are a few counts of this clone. The rearrangement uses TRBV2 and TRBJ1-6; no firm D call. Germline V gene sequence: CDR1 SNHLY, CDR2 FYNNEI. The CDR3 length is 13 residues. V was clipped by 9 bases and J by 8 bases, with 14 bases between them. CDR3 DNA: TGTGCCAGAGCCCCCGCCAGCGATTCACCCCTCCACTTT. It codes for CARAPASDSPLHF.

The rearrangement uses TRBV7-8 and TRBJ2-6; 11 bases agree with TRBD1. Per the germline V gene, CDR1 is SGHVS and CDR2 is FQNEAQ. The J segment lost 5 bases and the V segment lost 4 bases, leaving 10 bases of the junction unmatched. The CDR3 runs to 18 residues. The CDR3 loop reads CASSSSDRGRDWANVLTF. The CDR3 DNA reads TGTGCCAGCAGCTCCTCGGACAGGGGGCGCGATTGGGCCAACGTCCTGACTTTC. Variable domain in full (rest from reference TRBV7-8 and TRBJ2-6): GAGVSQSPRYKVAKRGQDVALRCDPISGHVSLFWYQQALGQGPEFLTYFQNEAQLDKSGLPSDRFFAERPEGSVSTLKIQRTQQEDSAVYLCASSSSDRGRDWANVLTFGAGSRLTVL.